Listed here are 3 T cell receptor beta chains from one sample, sequenced in a study of early T cells in non-severe SARS-CoV-2 infection. TCRdb re-called the 5' RACE reads with MiXCR, one entry per CDR3 protein. The data hold tens of thousands of distinct CDR3 sequences, with 15% observed a single time. Sequencing was carried out using whole blood. The receptors here all came from an adult who was a healthcare worker with PCR-confirmed SARS-CoV-2 infection or an uninfected control (not recorded which).

This clonotype was seen a few times. One end of the junction fails to match germline, which may point to a read error. The chain carries TRBV20-1 and TRBJ2-7; 7 nucleotides match TRBD2. In germline, CDR1 is DFQATT, CDR2 SNEGSKA (reference sequence). CDR3 length equals 14 residues. CDR3 sequence reads: CSARRAGVSSEQYF. CDR3 nucleotide sequence: TGCAGTGCTAGACGGGCGGGAGTCTCCTCCGAGCAGTACTTC.

This clonotype was picked up a small number of times. This chain uses TRBV3-1 with TRBJ2-3, with 8 bases fitting TRBD2. J gave up 4 bases and V 3 bases, and 3 bases lay outside the gene matches. Germline V gene data show CDR1 as LGHDT and CDR2 as YNNKEL (reference sequence). CDR3 length equals 14 residues. CDR3 nucleotides: TGTGCCAGCAGCCATGGACTAGCCGCAGATACGCAGTATTTT. The encoded protein is CASSHGLAADTQYF.

The V and J genes are TRBV4-1 and TRBJ2-3, with 9 bases aligning to TRBD2. The CDR3 sequence is 16 residues long. The germline V gene has CDR1 MGHRA and CDR2 YSYEKL. Losses at the gene ends were 4 bases for V and 3 bases for J; bases not matched to a gene: 8. CDR3 DNA: TGCGCCAGCAGCCGGGATAGCGGGAGTTGGACAGATACGCAGTATTTT. Its protein product is CASSRDSGSWTDTQYF.